What follows are 16 T cell receptor beta chains derived from one specimen sequenced in a study of blood T cells in healthy people across ages. Using a J-beta primer mix together with a sample-barcoded 5' primer, a second PCR was run for about 6 to 12 cycles. TCRdb re-called the 5' RACE reads with MiXCR, one entry per CDR3 protein. The table records 1.2 million to 1.5 million distinct CDR3 sequences, 55% to 75% of them present only once. Sample: blood. The receptor source for this set is a man between 18 and 35 years old in good health.

The chain recombines TRBV10-3 with TRBJ2-1; D possibly matches TRBD1 or TRBD2 (5 bases each). Looked up from germline, CDR1 is ENHRY and CDR2 is SYGVKD. Trimming removed 6 bases at V and 6 bases at J, with 18 bases between. The CDR3 totals 15 residues. CDR3 amino acids: CAISGPGTNVNEQFF. CDR3 DNA sequence: TGTGCCATCAGCGGGCCCGGGACCAACGTCAATGAGCAGTTCTTC.

The gene calls are TRBV15 and TRBJ1-2; D not certain. The CDR3 totals 12 residues. Germline-derived CDR1 and CDR2 are LNHNV and YYDKDF (reference sequence). With 5 bases removed from V and 0 bases from J, the gap between germline ends came to 4 bases. In DNA, the CDR3 is TGTGCCACCAGCGAGGCTAACTATGGCTACACCTTC. Its protein product is CATSEANYGYTF.

V is TRBV7-2 and J is TRBJ2-7, with 8 bases that match TRBD1. V lost 5 bases, J lost 5 bases, and 11 bases stayed unmatched. Germline V gene lookup returns CDR1 SGHTA and CDR2 FQGNSA. This CDR3 spans 15 amino acids. CDR3 sequence (DNA): TGTGCCAGCAGCCAAACTAGGACAGGGAGCGACGAGCAGTACTTC. Translating gives CASSQTRTGSDEQYF.

The chain links TRBV20-1 to TRBJ2-7, with a possible D match to TRBD2 (7 bases). The germline CDR1 and CDR2 sequences are DFQATT and SNEGSKA (reference sequence). CDR3 length: 12 residues. The V end lost 6 bases, the J end lost 6 bases, and 15 bases lay between the germline ends. CDR3: CSAVGGGSEQYF. The CDR3 region has the DNA TGCAGTGCCGTTGGGGGGGGCTCCGAGCAGTACTTC.

This clonotype was seen more than once but under ten times. The genes are TRBV2 and TRBJ1-6; D uncertain. This CDR3 spans 14 amino acids. Germline assignment: CDR1 SNHLY and CDR2 FYNNEI. Trimming pared 5 bases from V and 6 bases from J, leaving 11 bases between. CDR3 sequence reads: CASSLKQFNSPLHF. In DNA, the CDR3 is TGTGCCAGCAGTCTGAAACAATTTAATTCACCCCTCCACTTT.

For this clonotype: At one boundary the junction diverges from the germline segment, which might be a read error. This chain uses TRBV11-2 with TRBJ2-4; unclear D gene. The assigned J gene may be wrong: the sequence end matches TRBJ2-7 better. Germline CDR1 and CDR2: SGHAT and FQNNGV. The CDR3 loop spans 13 amino acids. CDR3 DNA sequence: TGTGCCAGTGCCCAGACGGGCTCCCACGAGCAGTACTTC. It translates to CASAQTGSHEQYF.

This chain links TRBV28 with TRBJ2-1; 7 bases map to TRBD1. V shed 11 bases and J 1 base; nucleotides not matched to a gene: 11. CDR3 size: 15 residues. Germline V gene data show CDR1 as MDHEN and CDR2 as SYDVKM. The CDR3 sequence is CAVTGYWSSYNEQFF. The CDR3 DNA reads as TGTGCCGTGACAGGGTACTGGAGTTCCTACAATGAGCAGTTCTTC.

The gene calls are TRBV20-1 and TRBJ1-1, with a possible D match to TRBD1 (5 bases). Germline CDR1 and CDR2: DFQATT and SNEGSKA (reference sequence). Trimming took off 4 bases at V and 4 bases at J, with 10 bases between the two ends. The CDR3 is made up of 12 amino acids. CDR3 amino acids: CSAKEGLTEAFF. CDR3 in DNA: TGCAGTGCTAAAGAGGGACTCACTGAAGCTTTCTTT.

At least ten counts were recorded for this clonotype. This rearrangement joins TRBV20-1 to TRBJ2-1, with 8 positions matching TRBD2. CDR1 and CDR2 from the germline V gene are DFQATT and SNEGSKA (reference sequence). Trimming cost V 1 base and J 15 bases; bases outside gene matches: 14. This CDR3 region has 14 residues. The CDR3 nucleotides are TGCAGTGCTAGAGGTTCGCCTAGCGGGCGTACCCCGTTCTTC. It yields the protein CSARGSPSGRTPFF.

The CDR3 sequence is CSVDVPGLAAWPDTQYF. The CDR3 coding sequence is TGCAGCGTTGACGTACCGGGACTAGCGGCGTGGCCAGATACGCAGTATTTT. The chain combines TRBV29-1 with TRBJ2-3, with 11 bases lining up with TRBD2. This CDR3 contains 17 residues. V was clipped by 3 bases and J by 4 bases; unmatched bases: 12. The germline CDR1 and CDR2 sequences are SQVTM and ANQGSEA.

The chain recombines TRBV20-1 with TRBJ2-7; the match to TRBD2 covers 9 bases. Germline V gene lookup returns CDR1 DFQATT and CDR2 SNEGSKA (reference sequence). This CDR3 has 15 residues. CDR3 nucleotide sequence: TGCAGCCCCGGTTCAGCGGGGGGCTCTAGCTACGAGCAGTACTTC. This translates into CSPGSAGGSSYEQYF.

The V call is TRBV7-9, the J call TRBJ2-7; 7 nucleotides agree with TRBD1. The germline V gene has CDR1 SEHNR and CDR2 FQNEAQ (reference sequence). Germline trimming cut 5 bases from V and 2 bases from J; bases unmatched to any gene: 6. CDR3 length: 14 amino acids. The chain's CDR3 is CASSNGTVTYEQYF. The CDR3 region has the DNA TGTGCCAGCAGCAACGGGACAGTGACCTACGAGCAGTACTTC.

The CDR3 nucleotides read TGTGCCAGCAGTACCAACCCCGACAGCTATGGCTACACCTTC. This gives the protein CASSTNPDSYGYTF. The chain recombines TRBV2 with TRBJ1-2, with D perhaps matching TRBD1 (5 bases). This CDR3 region has 14 residues. CDR1 is SNHLY, CDR2 FYNNEI, per germline. Trimming took off 5 bases at V and 4 bases at J, with 14 bases between the two ends.

The chain joins TRBV9 to TRBJ2-6; D gene ambiguous. This CDR3 contains 16 residues. The germline gives CDR1 SGDLS, CDR2 YYNGEE. V lost 4 bases to trimming and J lost 0 bases, with 11 bases between them. Written as DNA, the CDR3 is TGTGCCAGCAGCCCCGGCTTCAGCTCTGGGGCCAACGTCCTGACTTTC. Encoded protein: CASSPGFSSGANVLTF.

This clonotype was counted only a few times. J is TRBJ2-3 and V is TRBV29-1; D is perhaps TRBD1 (5 bases). Trimming stripped 6 bases from V and 6 bases from J, with 10 bases between. Germline loops: CDR1 SQVTM, CDR2 ANQGSEA. The CDR3 contains 11 residues. CDR3 bases: TGCAGCGTCCCCCCAGGGGATACGCAGTATTTT. Residues: CSVPPGDTQYF.

V gene TRBV11-1 combines with J gene TRBJ2-1, with 12 bases identical to TRBD1. Trimming at V came to 5 bases and at J to 4 bases, leaving 9 bases not matched to a gene. There are 17 residues in the CDR3. Germline V gives CDR1 SGHAT, CDR2 FQDESV (reference sequence). This CDR3 reads CASSQGQGAPDYNEQFF. The CDR3 DNA is TGTGCCAGCAGCCAGGGACAGGGGGCACCGGATTACAATGAGCAGTTCTTC.